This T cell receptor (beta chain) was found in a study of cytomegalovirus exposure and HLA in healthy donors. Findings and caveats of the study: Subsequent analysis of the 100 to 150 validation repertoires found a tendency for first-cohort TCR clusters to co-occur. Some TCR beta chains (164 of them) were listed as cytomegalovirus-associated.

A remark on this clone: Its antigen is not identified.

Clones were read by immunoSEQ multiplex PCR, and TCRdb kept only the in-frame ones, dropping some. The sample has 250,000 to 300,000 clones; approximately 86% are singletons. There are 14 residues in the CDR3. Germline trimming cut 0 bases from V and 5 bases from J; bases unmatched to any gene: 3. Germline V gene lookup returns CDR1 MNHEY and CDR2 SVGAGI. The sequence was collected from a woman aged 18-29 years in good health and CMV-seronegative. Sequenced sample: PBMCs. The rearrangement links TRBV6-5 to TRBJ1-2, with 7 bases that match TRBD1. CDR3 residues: CASSYSGTEYGYTF. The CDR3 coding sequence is TGTGCCAGCAGTTACTCGGGGACAGAGTATGGCTACACCTTC.